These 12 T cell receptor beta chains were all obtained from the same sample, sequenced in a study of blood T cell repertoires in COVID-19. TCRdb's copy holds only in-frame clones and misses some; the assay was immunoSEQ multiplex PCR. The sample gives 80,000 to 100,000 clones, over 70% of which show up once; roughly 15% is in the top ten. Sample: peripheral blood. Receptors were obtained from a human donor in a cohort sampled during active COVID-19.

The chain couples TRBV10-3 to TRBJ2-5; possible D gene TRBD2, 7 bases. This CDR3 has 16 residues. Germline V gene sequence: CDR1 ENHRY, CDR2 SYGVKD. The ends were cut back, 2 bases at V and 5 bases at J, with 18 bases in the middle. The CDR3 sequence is CAISELKGGAAETQYF. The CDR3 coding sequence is TGTGCCATCAGTGAGCTTAAGGGGGGGGCCGCGGAGACCCAGTACTTC.

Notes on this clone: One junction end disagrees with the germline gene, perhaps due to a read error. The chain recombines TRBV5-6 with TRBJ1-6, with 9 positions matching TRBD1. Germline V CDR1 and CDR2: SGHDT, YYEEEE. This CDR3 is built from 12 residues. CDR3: CASSSGTGIQDF. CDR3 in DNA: TGTGCCAGCAGCTCCGGGACAGGGATTCAGGACTTT.

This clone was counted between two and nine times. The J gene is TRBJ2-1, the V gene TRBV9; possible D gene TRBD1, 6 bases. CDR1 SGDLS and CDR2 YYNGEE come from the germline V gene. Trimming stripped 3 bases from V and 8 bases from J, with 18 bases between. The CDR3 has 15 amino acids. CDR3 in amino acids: CASSAEQGFRDEQFF. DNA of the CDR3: TGTGCCAGCAGCGCGGAACAGGGTTTTCGCGATGAGCAGTTCTTC.

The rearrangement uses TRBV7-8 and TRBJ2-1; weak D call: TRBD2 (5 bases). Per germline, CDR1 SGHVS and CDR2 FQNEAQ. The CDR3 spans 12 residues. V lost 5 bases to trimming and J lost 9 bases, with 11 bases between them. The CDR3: CASSITSGEQFF. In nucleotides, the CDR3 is TGTGCCAGCAGCATCACTAGTGGTGAGCAGTTCTTC.

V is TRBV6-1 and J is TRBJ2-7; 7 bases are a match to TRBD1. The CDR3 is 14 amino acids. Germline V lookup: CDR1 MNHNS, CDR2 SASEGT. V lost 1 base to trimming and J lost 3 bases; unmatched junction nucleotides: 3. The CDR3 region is CASSEGGQIYEQYF. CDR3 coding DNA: TGTGCCAGCAGTGAAGGGGGACAGATCTACGAGCAGTACTTC.

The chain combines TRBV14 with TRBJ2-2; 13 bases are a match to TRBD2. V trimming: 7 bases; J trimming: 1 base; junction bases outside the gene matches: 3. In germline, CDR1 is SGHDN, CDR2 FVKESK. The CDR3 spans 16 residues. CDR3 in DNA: TGTGCCAGCACCCGGACTAGCGGGAGGAACACCGGGGAGCTGTTTTTT. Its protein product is CASTRTSGRNTGELFF. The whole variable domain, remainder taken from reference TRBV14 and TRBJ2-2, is EAGVTQFPSHSVIEKGQTVTLRCDPISGHDNLYWYRRVMGKEIKFLLHFVKESKQDESGMPNNRFLAERTGGTYSTLKVQPAELEDSGVYFCASTRTSGRNTGELFFGEGSRLTVL.

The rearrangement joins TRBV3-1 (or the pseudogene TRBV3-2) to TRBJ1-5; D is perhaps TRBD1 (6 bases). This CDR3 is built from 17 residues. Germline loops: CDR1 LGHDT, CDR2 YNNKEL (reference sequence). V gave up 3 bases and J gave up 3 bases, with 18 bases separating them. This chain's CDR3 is CASSHGGPGNFNQPQHF. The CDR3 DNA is TGTGCCAGCAGCCACGGGGGGCCAGGGAATTTCAATCAGCCCCAGCATTTT.

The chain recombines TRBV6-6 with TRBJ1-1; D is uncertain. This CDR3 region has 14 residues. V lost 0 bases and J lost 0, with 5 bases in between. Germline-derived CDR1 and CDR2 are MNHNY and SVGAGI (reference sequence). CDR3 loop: CASSYSVLNTEAFF. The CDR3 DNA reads TGTGCCAGCAGTTACTCCGTCTTGAACACTGAAGCTTTCTTT.

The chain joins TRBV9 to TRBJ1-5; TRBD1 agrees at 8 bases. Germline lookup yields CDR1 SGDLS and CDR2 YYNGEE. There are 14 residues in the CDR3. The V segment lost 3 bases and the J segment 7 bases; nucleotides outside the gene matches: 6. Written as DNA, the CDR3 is TGTGCCAGCAGCGCTTCAGGGGGCGGACAGCCCCAGCATTTT. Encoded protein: CASSASGGGQPQHF.

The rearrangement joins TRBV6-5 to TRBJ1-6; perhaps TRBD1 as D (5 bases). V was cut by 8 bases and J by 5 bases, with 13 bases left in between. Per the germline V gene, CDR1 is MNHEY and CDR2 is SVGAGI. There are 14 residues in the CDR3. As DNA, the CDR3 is TGTGCCAGCGAGTCGACAGAGAATAATTCACCCCTCCACTTT. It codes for CASESTENNSPLHF.

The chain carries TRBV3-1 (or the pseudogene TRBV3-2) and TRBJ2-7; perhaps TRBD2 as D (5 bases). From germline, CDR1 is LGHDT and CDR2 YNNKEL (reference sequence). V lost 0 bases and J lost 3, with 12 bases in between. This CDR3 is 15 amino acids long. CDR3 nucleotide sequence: TGTGCCAGCAGCCAAGATATTCGGGGTGGCTACGAGCAGTACTTC. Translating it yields CASSQDIRGGYEQYF.

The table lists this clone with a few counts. CDR3 loop: CASKVTGGDTEAFF. The CDR3 coding sequence is TGTGCCAGCAAGGTAACAGGGGGAGACACTGAAGCTTTCTTT. V usage is TRBV6-5 and J usage is TRBJ1-1, with 8 bases matching TRBD1. Germline CDR1 is MNHEY and CDR2 is SVGAGI. Trimming at V came to 7 bases and at J to 3 bases, leaving 7 bases not matched to a gene. The CDR3 loop spans 14 amino acids.